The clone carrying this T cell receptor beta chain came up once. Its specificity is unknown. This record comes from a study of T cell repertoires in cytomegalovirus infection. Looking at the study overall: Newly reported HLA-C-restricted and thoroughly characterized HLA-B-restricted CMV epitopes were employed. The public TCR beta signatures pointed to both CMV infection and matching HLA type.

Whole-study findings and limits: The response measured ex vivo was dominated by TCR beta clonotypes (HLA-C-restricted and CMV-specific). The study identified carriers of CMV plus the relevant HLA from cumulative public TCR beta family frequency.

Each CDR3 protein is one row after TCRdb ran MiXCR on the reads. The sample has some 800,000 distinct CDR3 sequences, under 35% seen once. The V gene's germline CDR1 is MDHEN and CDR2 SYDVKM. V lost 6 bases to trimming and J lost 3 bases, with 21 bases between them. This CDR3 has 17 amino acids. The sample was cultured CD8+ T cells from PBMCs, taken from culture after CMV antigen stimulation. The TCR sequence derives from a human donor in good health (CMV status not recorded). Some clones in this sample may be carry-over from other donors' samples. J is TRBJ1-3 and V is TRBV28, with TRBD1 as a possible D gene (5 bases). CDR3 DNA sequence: TGTGCCAGCAGAATTATAGCCTCGGGGCTCATTGGAAACACCATATATTTT. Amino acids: CASRIIASGLIGNTIYF.